A selection of T cell receptor beta chains follows, all from one sample in a study of cytomegalovirus exposure and HLA in healthy donors. The assay was immunoSEQ multiplex PCR, and TCRdb's table has in-frame clones only and misses some. Among under 95,000 clones listed, less than 85% were seen once. The sequencing sample was made of PBMCs. These receptors were obtained from a man in his thirties or forties in good health and CMV-seropositive. Each CDR3 is given with its conserved first and last residue. Each record gives: J gene, clone size, V gene, CDR3 protein. Part of the rows lack a size; the others show once, few, many or a class for expanded clones.

TRBJ1-1 | NA | TRBV9 | CASSGPQGAGTEAFF
TRBJ2-3 | NA | TRBV5-1 | CASSPLAGGPGDTQYF
TRBJ2-7 | NA | TRBV4-1 | CASSQDGAGPPSYEQYF
TRBJ2-7 | few | TRBV19 | CASSVDRGGEQYF
TRBJ2-7 | few | TRBV7-9 | CSSRPGDYEQYF
TRBJ1-2 | NA | TRBV5-5 | CASSLAGAPVGYTF
TRBJ1-5 | few | TRBV10-3 | CAISGQGGNQPQHF
TRBJ1-1 | NA | TRBV9 | CASSVAHNTEAFF
TRBJ1-1 | NA | TRBV5-1 | CASRRENTEAFF
TRBJ2-2 | NA | TRBV13 | CASSFASGGANTGELFF
TRBJ1-1 | NA | TRBV6-1 | CASTLVWNTEAFF
TRBJ2-5 | NA | TRBV5-6 | CASSIQETQYF
NA | NA | TRBV9 | CASSVNGNYEQYF
TRBJ2-1 | NA | TRBV9 | CASSVESSSYNEQFF
TRBJ1-6 | NA | TRBV7-2 | CASSLAFTGLSNSPLHF